This is a list of T cell receptor beta chains from one sample in a study of shared clonotypes between healthy human individuals. The repertoire was sequenced with immunoSEQ multiplex PCR; TCRdb's copy has only in-frame clones and lacks some. The sample contains 450,000 to 500,000 clones, around 80% of which appear only once. The sample taken for sequencing was PBMCs. The receptors originated from a woman between 35 and 50 years old in good health. Some clones in this sample may be carry-over from other donors' samples. Each CDR3 is given with its conserved first and last residue. D genes are given only for firm matches. The listing skips clone size in some rows; elsewhere it reads once, few, many or a size class.

DNA | CDR3 | D | length | J | size | V
TGTGCCAGCGGGAGAGAGAGGCGGGAGACCCAGTACTTC | CASGRERRETQYF | . | 13 | TRBJ2-5 | few | TRBV2
TGTGCCAGCAGCCCCGGGACGGCTTACAATGAGCAGTTCTTC | CASSPGTAYNEQFF | . | 14 | TRBJ2-1 | . | TRBV7-3
TGCGCCAGCAGCTTCGGATCAGATAATGAAAAACTGTTTTTT | CASSFGSDNEKLFF | . | 14 | TRBJ1-4 | . | TRBV5-1
TGCGCCAGCAGAAGGACATTGAACACTGAAGCTTTCTTT | CASRRTLNTEAFF | . | 13 | TRBJ1-1 | . | TRBV4-1
TGTGCCAGCTCATCGCTCCCTACCGGACAGGATGGCTACACCTTC | CASSSLPTGQDGYTF | TRBD1 | 15 | TRBJ1-2 | . | TRBV18
TGTGCCAGCAGTAGCGGGAGGAGTTACAATGAGCAGTTCTTC | CASSSGRSYNEQFF | TRBD2 | 14 | TRBJ2-1 | . | TRBV6-6
TGTGCCAGCACACAGGGGCCCACCGGGGAGCTGTTTTTT | CASTQGPTGELFF | TRBD1 | 13 | TRBJ2-2 | . | TRBV2
TGTGCCAGCAGCTCCCTATTGTCTGGGAACACTGAAGCTTTCTTT | CASSSLLSGNTEAFF | . | 15 | TRBJ1-1 | . | TRBV5-5
TGTGCCAGCAGCTTAGGGATTGGGGGAGGGCCAGAAGAGACCCAGTACTTC | CASSLGIGGGPEETQYF | TRBD2 | 17 | TRBJ2-5 | . | TRBV11-2
TGTCCTCGTCGGAAACAGTACCAAGAGACCCAGTACTTC | CPRRKQYQETQYF | . | 13 | TRBJ2-5 | . | TRBV28
TGTGCCAGCAGCGCAGGGGCGGATTACACCGGGGAGCTGTTTTTT | CASSAGADYTGELFF | . | 15 | TRBJ2-2 | . | TRBV7-2
TGTGCCAGCAGCCACAAGCGGGAGCGGTTCACCTTCTACGAGCAGTACTTC | CASSHKRERFTFYEQYF | . | 17 | TRBJ2-7 | once | TRBV21-1
TGTGCCATCAGTGAGAATTTAGCAAACGGCTACAATGAGCAGTTCTTC | CAISENLANGYNEQFF | . | 16 | TRBJ2-1 | . | TRBV10-3
TGCGCCAGCAGCGCCTTCACTAGCGGGAGGGCCTACGAGCAGTACTTC | CASSAFTSGRAYEQYF | TRBD2 | 16 | TRBJ2-7 | . | TRBV5-1
TGTGCCAGCAGCCCAACCAGATATGGAAACACCATATATTTT | CASSPTRYGNTIYF | . | 14 | TRBJ1-3 | . | TRBV11-2
TGCGCCAGCAGCCAAGAGGGGACAGGGCCTAGCTCTGGAAACACCATATATTTT | CASSQEGTGPSSGNTIYF | TRBD1 | 18 | TRBJ1-3 | . | TRBV4-1
TGTGCCAGCGGGACAGAAAACATTCAGTACTTC | CASGTENIQYF | TRBD1 | 11 | TRBJ2-4 | . | TRBV6-6
TGTGCCAGCAGACTCGGGACAGGGGTGGGCCATGAGCAGTTCTTC | CASRLGTGVGHEQFF | TRBD1 | 15 | TRBJ2-1 | . | TRBV27
TGTGCCAGCTCATCCACACTAGCGGGGAACTCCTACGAGCAGTACTTC | CASSSTLAGNSYEQYF | TRBD2 | 16 | TRBJ2-7 | . | TRBV18
TGTGCCAGCGGGGTATTCCACGAGCAGTACTTC | CASGVFHEQYF | . | 11 | TRBJ2-7 | few | TRBV7-9
TGCGCCAGCAGCCGGGACTACAAACAAGAGACCCAGTACTTC | CASSRDYKQETQYF | TRBD2 | 14 | TRBJ2-5 | . | TRBV4-3
TGTGCCAGCAGCCTAGGACTAGCGCCTCCAGATACGCAGTATTTT | CASSLGLAPPDTQYF | TRBD2 | 15 | TRBJ2-3 | few | TRBV6-5
TGTGCCAGCACCCTCCCGGAGGAGGACACCGGGGAGCTGTTTTTT | CASTLPEEDTGELFF | . | 15 | TRBJ2-2 | . | TRBV7-9
TGTGCAAGTCGCGGCAGAACCTACGAGCAGTACTTC | CASRGRTYEQYF | . | 12 | TRBJ2-7 | . | TRBV12-2
TGTGCCAGCAGTTGGCTGGGGACCTCTGACGAGCAGTACTTC | CASSWLGTSDEQYF | . | 14 | TRBJ2-7 | few | TRBV6-5
TGTGCCAGCTCACCGGAACAGGGTGTAAATCAGCCCCAGCATTTT | CASSPEQGVNQPQHF | . | 15 | TRBJ1-5 | . | TRBV18
TGTGCCAGCAGCCGAGCCGGGACAGTGAACACTGAAGCTTTCTTT | CASSRAGTVNTEAFF | TRBD1 | 15 | TRBJ1-1 | few | TRBV5-5
TGTGCCAGCAGCCCCGGACTAGCGGGAGGGCTCGGCAAAAACATTCAGTACTTC | CASSPGLAGGLGKNIQYF | TRBD2 | 18 | TRBJ2-4 | . | TRBV7-8
TGTGCCAGCAGCACCCCGGGCGGGAGGTCTCGGGAGCAGTACTTC | CASSTPGGRSREQYF | TRBD2 | 15 | TRBJ2-5 | once | TRBV28
TGTGCCAGCAGCGGGACAGGGGGAAACACCATATATTTT | CASSGTGGNTIYF | TRBD1 | 13 | TRBJ1-3 | . | TRBV9
TGTGCCAGCAGCTTGGGGGGAGCGGAGCAGTACTTC | CASSLGGAEQYF | . | 12 | TRBJ2-7 | few | TRBV5-6
TGCGCCAGCAGCTTGGGCGCCTATGGCTACACCTTC | CASSLGAYGYTF | . | 12 | TRBJ1-2 | . | TRBV5-1
TGTGCCAGCAAGCCGGACGTGGGACAGGGAAGGGGGACCCAGTACTTC | CASKPDVGQGRGTQYF | TRBD1 | 16 | TRBJ2-5 | . | TRBV28
TGTGCCAGCAGTTTCCGGCGGGGAGCTTGGCATGAGCAGTTCTTC | CASSFRRGAWHEQFF | . | 15 | TRBJ2-1 | . | TRBV27
TGTGCCAGCAATCGGGGGCGCGGGGACACTGAAGCTTTCTTT | CASNRGRGDTEAFF | . | 14 | TRBJ1-1 | . | TRBV14
TGTGCCAGCAGTTTCCCTGGGACTAGCGGGGGGACCTACAATGAGCAGTTCTTC | CASSFPGTSGGTYNEQFF | TRBD2 | 18 | TRBJ2-1 | . | TRBV28
TGTGCCTCCTCGGTCGGGACAGAGGCTGGAAACACCATATATTTT | CASSVGTEAGNTIYF | TRBD1 | 15 | TRBJ1-3 | . | TRBV28
TGTGCCGGAGGGACAGGGTATGTCAATGAGCAGTTCTTC | CAGGTGYVNEQFF | TRBD1 | 13 | TRBJ2-1 | . | TRBV30
TGTGCCAGCACGGATACGGGACTTATGAACACTGAAGCTTTCTTT | CASTDTGLMNTEAFF | . | 15 | TRBJ1-1 | . | TRBV2
TGTGCCTGGAGACATGCGACCGGGACAGGGGAAGAGCAGTACTTC | CAWRHATGTGEEQYF | TRBD1 | 15 | TRBJ2-7 | . | TRBV30
TGCGCCAGCAGTGACTACGACAGCTCCTACAATGAGCAGTTCTTC | CASSDYDSSYNEQFF | . | 15 | TRBJ2-1 | . | TRBV10-2
TGTGCCAGCAGTGAAGCGGGGAGACTAGCGGGGGAGACCCAGTACTTC | CASSEAGRLAGETQYF | TRBD2 | 16 | TRBJ2-5 | . | TRBV2
TGTGCCAGTACCATAACGGGGGGACACTATGGCTACACCTTC | CASTITGGHYGYTF | . | 14 | TRBJ1-2 | . | TRBV19
TGCAGCGTTGTTGGGGGGACAGCGAACACTGAAGCTTTCTTT | CSVVGGTANTEAFF | TRBD1 | 14 | TRBJ1-1 | . | TRBV29-1
TGTGCCAGCAGCTTGACGGGGGACGAGCAGTACTTC | CASSLTGDEQYF | . | 12 | TRBJ2-7 | . | TRBV11-2
TGCGCCAGCAGCCCTGACGGGACTAATGAAAAACTGTTTTTT | CASSPDGTNEKLFF | . | 14 | TRBJ1-4 | . | TRBV5-1
TGTGCCAGTAGTCCCCGGACAGGGTGGACTGAAGCTTTCTTT | CASSPRTGWTEAFF | TRBD1 | 14 | TRBJ1-1 | . | TRBV19
TGCAGCGTCAACAGGGGGGGTGCCACTGAAGCTTTCTTT | CSVNRGGATEAFF | TRBD1 | 13 | TRBJ1-1 | many | TRBV29-1
TGCGCCAGCAGCTTACAGGGTCAGAATGAAAAACTGTTTTTT | CASSLQGQNEKLFF | . | 14 | TRBJ1-4 | . | TRBV5-1
TGCAGCGTTGAAGGGGCGGGGGCTAGCACAGATACGCAGTATTTT | CSVEGAGASTDTQYF | . | 15 | TRBJ2-3 | . | TRBV29-1
TGTGCCAGCAGCCTGGGAGGGACTAAATCCAACGAGCAGTACTTC | CASSLGGTKSNEQYF | TRBD2 | 15 | TRBJ2-7 | . | TRBV5-4
TGTGCCAGCAGTCGATCACCCGGGAATCAGGCTGGGGCCAACGTCCTGACTTTC | CASSRSPGNQAGANVLTF | . | 18 | TRBJ2-6 | once | TRBV2
TGCAGCGTTGGATCCGGCAATCAGCCCCAGCATTTT | CSVGSGNQPQHF | . | 12 | TRBJ1-5 | few | TRBV29-1
TGTGCCAGCAGCTTGTTTGTTGGGGGCTACGAGCAGTACTTC | CASSLFVGGYEQYF | . | 14 | TRBJ2-7 | . | TRBV5-6
TGTGCCAGCGGCGTATGGCAGGACAGCTCCTACGAGCAGTACTTC | CASGVWQDSSYEQYF | . | 15 | TRBJ2-7 | . | TRBV9
TGTGCCATAGCGAGCAGGGGGAGCTCCTACGAGCAGTACTTC | CAIASRGSSYEQYF | TRBD1 | 14 | TRBJ2-7 | . | TRBV7-9
TGTGCCAGCAGCTCCCTTTGGGAGACCCAGTACTTC | CASSSLWETQYF | . | 12 | TRBJ2-5 | . | TRBV7-2
TGTGCCAGCAGTGAAGCGCTAGGGGGGGGATCAGATACGCAGTATTTT | CASSEALGGGSDTQYF | . | 16 | TRBJ2-3 | many | TRBV6-1